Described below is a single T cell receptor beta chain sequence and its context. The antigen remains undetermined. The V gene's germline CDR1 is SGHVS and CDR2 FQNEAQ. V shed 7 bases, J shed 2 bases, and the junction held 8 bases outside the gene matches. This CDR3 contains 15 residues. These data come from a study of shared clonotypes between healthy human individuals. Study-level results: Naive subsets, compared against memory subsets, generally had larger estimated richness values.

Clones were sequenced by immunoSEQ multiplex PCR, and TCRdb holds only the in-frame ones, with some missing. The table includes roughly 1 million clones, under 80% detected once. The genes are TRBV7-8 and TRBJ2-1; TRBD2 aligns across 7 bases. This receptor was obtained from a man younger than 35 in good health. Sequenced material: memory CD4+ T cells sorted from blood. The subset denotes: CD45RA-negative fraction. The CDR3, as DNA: TGTGCCAGCAAGCCCAAGACTAGCACCTACAATGAGCAGTTCTTC. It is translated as CASKPKTSTYNEQFF.